The clone carrying this T cell receptor beta chain appeared a few times. Its antigen remains unidentified. MiXCR was run by TCRdb on the 5' RACE reads, yielding one entry per CDR3 protein. The sample contains 150,000 to 200,000 distinct CDR3 sequences, under 14% of which appear only once. The data derive from a study of T-cell memory formation after mild COVID-19. Whole-study context: For the most part, TCR clusters were specific to one donor.

The CDR3 is 11 amino acids. Germline values: CDR1 SEHNR, CDR2 FQNEAQ (reference sequence). V lost 2 bases and J lost 6, with 5 bases in between. Study-level results: The appearance of some responding clones in pre-infection memory suggested that cross-reactive memory joined. Contracting CD4+ clones sat mainly in CM and EM; CD8+ in EMRA.

This TCR was sampled from a man younger than 35 who had mild COVID-19 (a few samples of this study predate the infection). Cell type and time point are not known. The sequencing sample was made of PBMCs or a T cell subset sorted from them (not recorded which). This rearrangement joins TRBV7-9 to TRBJ2-7; no reliable D call. The CDR3 loop is CASSLTVEQYF. The CDR3 bases are TGTGCCAGCAGCTTAACAGTCGAGCAGTACTTC. Complete variable domain (other parts from reference TRBV7-9 and TRBJ2-7): DTGVSQNPRHKITKRGQNVTFRCDPISEHNRLYWYRQTLGQGPEFLTYFQNEAQLEKSRLLSDRFSAERPKGSFSTLEIQRTEQGDSAMYLCASSLTVEQYFGPGTRLTVT.